The clone carrying this T cell receptor beta chain was found once. Other DNA variants within this sample encode the same CDR3. The CDR3 consists of 14 residues. Looked up from germline, CDR1 is SEHNR and CDR2 is FQNEAQ (reference sequence). V dropped 5 bases and J dropped 3; count of bases not matched to a gene: 6. This sample was included in a study of blood T cell repertoires in COVID-19. As for the study in general: Some COVID-19 samples were acute and others convalescent; all came from the United States, Italy and Spain.

Original processing methods: Amplification of reference gene primers provided the estimated nucleated cell counts. Measured with immunoSEQ multiplex PCR; TCRdb has only the in-frame clones, and not every one. The V and J calls and clone size were taken over from that table, and D and trimming were inferred from the DNA. The data hold 280,000 or so clones, with 88% observed a single time. The chain employs TRBV7-9 and TRBJ2-7, with 8 bases matching TRBD1. Sequenced material: peripheral blood. The clonotype was recovered from a man younger than 35 with active or convalescent COVID-19. CDR3 in DNA: TGTGCCAGCAGCCTCGGACAGGGTGTCTACGAGCAGTACTTC. It is translated as CASSLGQGVYEQYF.